Listed below are T cell receptor beta chains from one sample, sequenced in a study of cytomegalovirus exposure and HLA in healthy donors. This table comes from immunoSEQ multiplex PCR, and its TCRdb copy is limited to in-frame clones, with some not included. The sample contains some 190,000 clones, approximately 86% of which appear only once. Sequenced input: PBMCs. The receptors shown here come from a man younger than 45 in good health and CMV-seropositive. Each CDR3 is given with its conserved first and last residue. Each record gives: J gene, D gene, V gene, clone size, CDR3 DNA, CDR3 protein. The D gene is left open where the match is weak. Clone size, where shown, is once, few, many, or a class for clones that have expanded.

>TRBJ2-2|.|TRBV25-1|.
TGTGCCAGCAGGGACAGGAACACCGGGGAGCTGTTTTTT
CASRDRNTGELFF
>TRBJ1-1|.|TRBV6-5|.
TGTGCCAGCAGTTGGGGGCCTGAAGCTTTCTTT
CASSWGPEAFF
>TRBJ1-1|.|TRBV29-1|few
TGCAGCGGGGGGGCCAACACTGAAGCTTTCTTT
CSGGANTEAFF
>TRBJ1-5|.|TRBV21-1|.
TGTGCCAGCAGCAAAGAGGCCCCCGACATTAGGACCGGATCGCCCCAGCATTTT
CASSKEAPDIRTGSPQHF
>TRBJ2-7|TRBD2|TRBV27|.
TGTGCCAGCAGCCCGTCGACGGGGGGGTACGAGCAGTACTTC
CASSPSTGGYEQYF
>TRBJ1-2|.|TRBV11-1|.
TGTGCCAGCAGCCCAGGGGTCGGATACGGCTACACCTTC
CASSPGVGYGYTF
>TRBJ2-3|.|TRBV5-4|.
TGTGCCAGCAGCTCCCCTCGGGAGAGGAAAGATACGCAGTATTTT
CASSSPRERKDTQYF
>TRBJ2-7|.|TRBV7-2|.
TGTGCCAGCAGCATCAGCGGGACGGGGGGCAACGAGCAGTACTTC
CASSISGTGGNEQYF
>TRBJ1-3|.|TRBV2|few
TGTGCCAGCAGTGAACCAGGAAATCTGGGAAACACCATATATTTT
CASSEPGNLGNTIYF
>TRBJ2-3|TRBD1|TRBV19|.
TGTGCCAGTAGAAACACCGGACAGGGCACAGATACGCAGTATTTT
CASRNTGQGTDTQYF
>TRBJ2-3|.|TRBV2|.
TGTGCCAGCAGTGAAATAGGGGACCGCACAGATACGCAGTATTTT
CASSEIGDRTDTQYF
>TRBJ1-2|.|TRBV5-4|.
TGTGCCAGCAGTACAGGGTGGAACCCTAACTATGGCTACACCTTC
CASSTGWNPNYGYTF
>TRBJ2-1|.|TRBV2|.
TGTGCCAGCAGTCGGGGCCCCCACGAGGATGAGCAGTTCTTC
CASSRGPHEDEQFF
>TRBJ1-2|TRBD1|TRBV30|.
TGTGCCTGGATGGAACAGGGGCGTGGCTACACCTTC
CAWMEQGRGYTF
>TRBJ2-4|TRBD2|TRBV25-1|.
TGTGCCAGCAGTCCCGCGGGGGGCATTCAGTACTTC
CASSPAGGIQYF
>TRBJ1-1|.|TRBV7-2|.
TGTGCCAGCAGCTTATCGGGTCCGGGGATGAACACTGAAGCTTTCTTT
CASSLSGPGMNTEAFF
>TRBJ1-2|.|TRBV6-5|few
TGTGCCAGCAGGGGGACAACCTATGGCTACACCTTC
CASRGTTYGYTF
>TRBJ2-1|TRBD2|TRBV6-4|.
TGTGCCAGCAGTGTTAGCGGGGAAGGTGAGCAGTTCTTC
CASSVSGEGEQFF
>TRBJ2-7|.|TRBV13|.
TGTGCCAGCAGCCCTAGAGGACCCCCCTACGAGCAGTACTTC
CASSPRGPPYEQYF
>TRBJ2-7|TRBD1|TRBV27|.
TGTGCCAGCAGTTTATTAGGTGTAGGACAGGGGACCTACGAGCAGTACTTC
CASSLLGVGQGTYEQYF
>TRBJ2-1|TRBD2|TRBV5-1|.
TGCGCCAGCAGCCCACCCGGGACTAGCGGGGTCAATGAGCAGTTCTTC
CASSPPGTSGVNEQFF
>TRBJ1-5|.|TRBV27|.
TGTGCCAGCAGTTTCCGATCCCCTAATCAGCCCCAGCATTTT
CASSFRSPNQPQHF
>TRBJ2-7|TRBD1|TRBV28|.
TGTGCCAGCAGTCCCTCGGGACAGGGGAACCACGAGCAGTACTTC
CASSPSGQGNHEQYF